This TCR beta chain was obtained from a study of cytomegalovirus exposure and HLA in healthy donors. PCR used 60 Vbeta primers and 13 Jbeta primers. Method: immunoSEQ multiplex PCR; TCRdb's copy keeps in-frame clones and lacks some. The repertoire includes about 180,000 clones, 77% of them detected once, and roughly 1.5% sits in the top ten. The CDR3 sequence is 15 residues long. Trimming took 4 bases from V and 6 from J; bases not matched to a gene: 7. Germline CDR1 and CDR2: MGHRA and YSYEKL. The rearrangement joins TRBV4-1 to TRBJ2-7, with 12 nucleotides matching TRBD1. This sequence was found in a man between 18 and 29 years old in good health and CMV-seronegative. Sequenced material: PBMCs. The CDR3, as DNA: TGCGCCAGCAGCCTTTCGGGACAGGGGGCAAGCGAGCAGTACTTC. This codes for CASSLSGQGASEQYF.